Below, one T cell receptor (beta chain) is given with its context. Patients of the Seattle cohort, enrolled during active infection, were followed longitudinally. This specimen comes from a study of blood T cell repertoires in COVID-19. Study-level information: Samples of COVID-19 (acute and convalescent) were obtained from the United States, Italy and Spain. Sample material is recorded as cDNA or gDNA derived from T cells, B-cell-depleted T cells, or PBMCs.

How the authors handled the data: The authors estimated nucleated cell counts from reference gene primer amplification. This table comes from immunoSEQ multiplex PCR, and its TCRdb copy is limited to in-frame clones, with some not included. From that table come the V and J calls and clone size; the DNA was used to work out D and trimming. The table lists roughly 260,000 clones, 75% to 95% of them singletons. Trimming removed 3 bases from V and 0 bases from J; junction bases left unmatched: 6. The CDR3 covers 16 residues. The germline gives CDR1 SGHVS, CDR2 FNYEAQ. This receptor was identified in a person aged 18 to 30 with COVID-19, enrolled during active disease. The chain joins TRBV7-6 to TRBJ2-7; 9 nucleotides agree with TRBD1. Sequences were obtained from peripheral blood. CDR3 sequence (DNA): TGTGCCAGCAGCTTCGGGACAGGGCGAATCTCCTACGAGCAGTACTTC. Translation: CASSFGTGRISYEQYF. Full variable domain (rest looked up from reference TRBV7-6 and TRBJ2-7): GAGVSQSPRYKVTKRGQDVALRCDPISGHVSLYWYRQALGQGPEFLTYFNYEAQQDKSGLPNDRFSAERPEGSISTLTIQRTEQRDSAMYRCASSFGTGRISYEQYFGPGTRLTVT.